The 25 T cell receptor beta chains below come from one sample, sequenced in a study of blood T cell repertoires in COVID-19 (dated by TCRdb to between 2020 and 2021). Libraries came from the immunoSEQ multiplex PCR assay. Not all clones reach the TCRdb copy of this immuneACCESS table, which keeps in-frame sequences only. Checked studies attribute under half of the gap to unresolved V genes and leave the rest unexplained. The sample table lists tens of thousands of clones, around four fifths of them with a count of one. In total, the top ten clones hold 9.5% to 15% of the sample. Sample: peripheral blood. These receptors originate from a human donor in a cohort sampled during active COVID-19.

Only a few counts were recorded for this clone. The CDR3 loop is CASSPDRILAFF. In DNA, the CDR3 is TGTGCCAGCAGTCCCGACAGGATTTTAGCTTTCTTT. This rearrangement joins TRBV6-2 or TRBV6-3 to TRBJ1-1; D possibly corresponds to TRBD1 (6 bases). Germline V gene lookup returns CDR1 MNHEY and CDR2 SVGEGT. The CDR3 sequence is 12 residues long. V was shortened by 5 bases and J by 10 bases, with 14 bases between the two germline ends.

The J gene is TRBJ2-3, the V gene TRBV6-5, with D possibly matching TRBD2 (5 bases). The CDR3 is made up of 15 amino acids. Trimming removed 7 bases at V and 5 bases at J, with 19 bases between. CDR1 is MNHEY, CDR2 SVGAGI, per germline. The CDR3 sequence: CASNPSLGVVDTQYF. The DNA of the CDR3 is TGTGCCAGCAACCCCTCTTTGGGAGTCGTAGATACGCAGTATTTT.

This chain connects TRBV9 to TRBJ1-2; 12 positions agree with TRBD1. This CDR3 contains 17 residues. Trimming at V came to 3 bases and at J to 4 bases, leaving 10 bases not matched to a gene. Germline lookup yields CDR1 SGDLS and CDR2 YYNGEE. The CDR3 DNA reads TGTGCCAGCAGCGACGGGACAGGGGGCCCGGGAGGCTATGGCTACACCTTC. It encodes CASSDGTGGPGGYGYTF.

The CDR3 region is CASSIGPQGGNEQYF. CDR3 nucleotides: TGTGCCAGTAGTATAGGCCCACAGGGGGGCAACGAGCAGTACTTC. The V and J genes are TRBV19 and TRBJ2-7, with TRBD1 identical over 8 bases. Germline V gives CDR1 LNHDA, CDR2 SQIVND (reference sequence). With V trimmed by 1 base and J by 5 bases, 7 bases remained unmatched. The CDR3 contains 15 residues.

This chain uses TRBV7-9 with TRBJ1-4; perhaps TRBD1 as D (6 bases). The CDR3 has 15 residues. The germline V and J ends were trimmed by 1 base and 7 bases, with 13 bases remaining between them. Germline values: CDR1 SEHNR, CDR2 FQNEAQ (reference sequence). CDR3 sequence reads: CASSLDGGRGEKLFF. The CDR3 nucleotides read TGTGCCAGCAGCTTAGACGGGGGGCGCGGTGAAAAACTGTTTTTT.

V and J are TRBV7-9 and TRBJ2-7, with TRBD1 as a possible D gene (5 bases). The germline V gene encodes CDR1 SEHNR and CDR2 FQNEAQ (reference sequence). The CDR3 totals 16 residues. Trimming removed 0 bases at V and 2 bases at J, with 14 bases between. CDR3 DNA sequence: TGTGCCAGCAGCTTAGCCGGAGCCGGACATGCCTACGAGCAGTACTTC. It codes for CASSLAGAGHAYEQYF.

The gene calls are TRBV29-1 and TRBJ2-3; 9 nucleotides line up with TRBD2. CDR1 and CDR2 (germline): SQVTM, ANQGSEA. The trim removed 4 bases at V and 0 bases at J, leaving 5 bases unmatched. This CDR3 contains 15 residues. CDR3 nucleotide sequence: TGCAGCGTTGGAGCAACTAGCGGGAGCACAGATACGCAGTATTTT. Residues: CSVGATSGSTDTQYF.

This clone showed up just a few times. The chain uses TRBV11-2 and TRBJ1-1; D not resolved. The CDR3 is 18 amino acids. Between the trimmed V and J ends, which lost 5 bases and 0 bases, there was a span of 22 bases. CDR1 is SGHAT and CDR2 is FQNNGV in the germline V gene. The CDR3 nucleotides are TGTGCCAGCAGCCCAAGATCACCCAGAGGTCCCATGAACACTGAAGCTTTCTTT. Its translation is CASSPRSPRGPMNTEAFF.

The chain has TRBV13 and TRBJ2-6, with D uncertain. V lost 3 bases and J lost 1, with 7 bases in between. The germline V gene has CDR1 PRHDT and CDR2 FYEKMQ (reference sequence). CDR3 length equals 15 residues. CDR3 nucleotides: TGTGCCAGCAGCTTTAGAGTGTCTGGGGCCAACGTCCTGACTTTC. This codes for CASSFRVSGANVLTF. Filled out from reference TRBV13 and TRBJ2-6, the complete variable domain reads AAGVIQSPRHLIKEKRETATLKCYPIPRHDTVYWYQQGPGQDPQFLISFYEKMQSDKGSIPDRFSAQQFSDYHSELNMSSLELGDSALYFCASSFRVSGANVLTFGAGSRLTVL.

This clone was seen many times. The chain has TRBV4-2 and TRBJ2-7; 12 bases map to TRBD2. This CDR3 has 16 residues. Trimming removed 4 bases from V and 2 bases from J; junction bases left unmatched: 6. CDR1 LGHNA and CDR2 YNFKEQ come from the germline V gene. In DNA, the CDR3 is TGTGCCAGCAGCCCAACCTCTAGCGGGGGGGCCTACGAGCAGTACTTC. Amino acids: CASSPTSSGGAYEQYF.

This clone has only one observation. CDR3 protein: CASRADQGAGTEAFF. CDR3 in DNA: TGTGCCAGCAGGGCAGATCAGGGAGCGGGCACTGAAGCTTTCTTT. The rearrangement joins TRBV25-1 to TRBJ1-1, with D maybe TRBD1 (5 bases). CDR3 size: 15 residues. V lost 6 bases and J lost 4, with 18 bases in between. Germline CDR1 reads MGHDK; CDR2 reads SYGVNS.

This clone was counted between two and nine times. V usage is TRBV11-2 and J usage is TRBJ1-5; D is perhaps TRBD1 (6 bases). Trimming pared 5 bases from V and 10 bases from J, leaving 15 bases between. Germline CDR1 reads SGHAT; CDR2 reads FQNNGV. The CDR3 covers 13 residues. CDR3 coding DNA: TGTGCCAGCAGCCGAAATCAGGGACAACCCCAGCATTTT. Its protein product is CASSRNQGQPQHF.

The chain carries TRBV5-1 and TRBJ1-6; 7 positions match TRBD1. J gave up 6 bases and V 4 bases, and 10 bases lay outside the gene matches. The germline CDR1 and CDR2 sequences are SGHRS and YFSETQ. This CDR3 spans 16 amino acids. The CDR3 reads CASSPSLQGGNSPLHF. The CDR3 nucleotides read TGCGCCAGCAGCCCCTCCCTCCAGGGGGGTAATTCACCCCTCCACTTT. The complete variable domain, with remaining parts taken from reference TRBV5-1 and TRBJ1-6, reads KAGVTQTPRYLIKTRGQQVTLSCSPISGHRSVSWYQQTPGQGLQFLFEYFSETQRNKGNFPGRFSGRQFSNSRSEMNVSTLELGDSALYLCASSPSLQGGNSPLHFGNGTRLTVT.

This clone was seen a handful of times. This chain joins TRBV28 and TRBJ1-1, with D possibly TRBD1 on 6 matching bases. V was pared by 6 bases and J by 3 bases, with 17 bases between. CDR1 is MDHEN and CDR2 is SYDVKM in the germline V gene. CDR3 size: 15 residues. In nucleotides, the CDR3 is TGTGCCAGCAGCTCCACCAGGGGTTGGGACACTGAAGCTTTCTTT. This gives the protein CASSSTRGWDTEAFF.

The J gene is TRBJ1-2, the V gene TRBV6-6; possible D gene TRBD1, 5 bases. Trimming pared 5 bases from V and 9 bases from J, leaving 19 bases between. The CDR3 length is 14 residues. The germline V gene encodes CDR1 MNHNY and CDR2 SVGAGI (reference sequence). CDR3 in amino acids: CASSLGPNKPSYTF. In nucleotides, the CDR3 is TGTGCCAGCAGTCTGGGGCCTAATAAACCCAGCTACACCTTC.

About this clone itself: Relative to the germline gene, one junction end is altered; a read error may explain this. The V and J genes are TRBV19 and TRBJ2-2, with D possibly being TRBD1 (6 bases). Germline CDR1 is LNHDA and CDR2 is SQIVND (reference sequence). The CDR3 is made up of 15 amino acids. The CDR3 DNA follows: TGTGCCAGTAGTTTAGACAGGATGATGTCCGGGGAGCTGTTTTTT. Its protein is CASSLDRMMSGELFF.

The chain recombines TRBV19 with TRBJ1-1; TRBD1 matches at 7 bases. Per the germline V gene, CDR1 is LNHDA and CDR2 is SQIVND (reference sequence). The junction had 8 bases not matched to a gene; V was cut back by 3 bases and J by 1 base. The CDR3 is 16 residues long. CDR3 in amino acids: CASSIRDSLSNTEAFF. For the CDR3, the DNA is TGTGCCAGTAGTATCCGGGACAGCTTATCGAACACTGAAGCTTTCTTT. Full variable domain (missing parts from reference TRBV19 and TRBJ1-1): DGGITQSPKYLFRKEGQNVTLSCEQNLNHDAMYWYRQDPGQGLRLIYYSQIVNDFQKGDIAEGYSVSREKKESFPLTVTSAQKNPTAFYLCASSIRDSLSNTEAFFGQGTRLTVV.

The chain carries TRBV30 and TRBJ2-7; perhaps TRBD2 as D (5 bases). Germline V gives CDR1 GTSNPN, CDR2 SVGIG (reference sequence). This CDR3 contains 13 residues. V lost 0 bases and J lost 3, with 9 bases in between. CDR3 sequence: CAWSVLGRYEQYF. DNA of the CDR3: TGTGCCTGGAGTGTACTAGGGCGCTACGAGCAGTACTTC.

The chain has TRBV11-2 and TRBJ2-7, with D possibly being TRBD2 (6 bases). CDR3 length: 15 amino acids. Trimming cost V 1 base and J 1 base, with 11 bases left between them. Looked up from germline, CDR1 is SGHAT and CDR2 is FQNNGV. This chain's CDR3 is CASSLVRGKSYEQYF. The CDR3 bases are TGTGCCAGCAGCTTAGTACGCGGGAAGTCCTACGAGCAGTACTTC.

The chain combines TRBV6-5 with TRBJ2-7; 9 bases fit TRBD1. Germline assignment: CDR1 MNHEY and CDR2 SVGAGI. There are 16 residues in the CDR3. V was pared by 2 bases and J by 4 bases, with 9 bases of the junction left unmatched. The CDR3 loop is CASSYRGTGTFYEQYF. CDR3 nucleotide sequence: TGTGCCAGCAGTTACAGGGGGACAGGGACCTTTTACGAGCAGTACTTC.

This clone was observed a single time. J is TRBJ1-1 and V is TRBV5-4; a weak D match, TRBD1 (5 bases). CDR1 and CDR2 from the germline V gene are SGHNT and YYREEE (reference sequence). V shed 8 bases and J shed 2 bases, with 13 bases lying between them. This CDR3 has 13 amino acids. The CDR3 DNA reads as TGTGCCAGTTCTGGAAGGGGTAACACTGAAGCTTTCTTT. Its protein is CASSGRGNTEAFF.

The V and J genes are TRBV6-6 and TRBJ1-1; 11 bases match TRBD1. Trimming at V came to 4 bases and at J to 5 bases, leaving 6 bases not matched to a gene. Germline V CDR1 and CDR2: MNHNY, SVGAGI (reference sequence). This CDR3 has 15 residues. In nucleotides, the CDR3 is TGTGCCAGCAGTTGGGGGACAGGGGGAAATACTGAAGCTTTCTTT. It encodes CASSWGTGGNTEAFF.

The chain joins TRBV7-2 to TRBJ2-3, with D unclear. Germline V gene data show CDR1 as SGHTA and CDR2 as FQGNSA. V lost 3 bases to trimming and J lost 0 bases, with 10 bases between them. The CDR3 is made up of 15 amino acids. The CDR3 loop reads CASSLATPSTDTQYF. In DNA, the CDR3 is TGTGCCAGCAGCTTGGCCACCCCGAGCACAGATACGCAGTATTTT.

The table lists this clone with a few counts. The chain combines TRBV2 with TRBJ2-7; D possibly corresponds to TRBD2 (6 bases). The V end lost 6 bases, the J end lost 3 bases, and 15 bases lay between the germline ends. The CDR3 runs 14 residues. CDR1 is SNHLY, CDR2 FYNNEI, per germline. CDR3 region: CASRSGTGVYEQYF. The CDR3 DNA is TGTGCCAGCAGGTCCGGGACGGGAGTCTACGAGCAGTACTTC.

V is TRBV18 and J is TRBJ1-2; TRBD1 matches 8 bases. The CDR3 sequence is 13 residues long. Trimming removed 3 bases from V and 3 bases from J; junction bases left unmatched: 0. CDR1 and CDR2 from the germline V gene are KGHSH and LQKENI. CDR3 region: CASSPDRDYGYTF. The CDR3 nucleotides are TGTGCCAGCTCACCGGACAGGGACTATGGCTACACCTTC.